The rows below give T cell receptor beta chains drawn from one sample of a study of T cell responses to AZD1222 COVID-19 vaccine. TCRdb's copy holds only in-frame clones and misses some; the assay was immunoSEQ multiplex PCR. Found here are 150,000 to 190,000 clones, 87% of them singletons; the top ten hold over 8%. This sample comprised peripheral blood, obtained 28 days after the second AZD1222 dose. The receptors originated from an adult who received the AZD1222 COVID-19 vaccine. Each CDR3 is given with its conserved first and last residue. The D gene is left open where the match is weak. Not every row has a clone size; where given, it reads once, few, many or a size class.

clone size	D gene	V gene	J gene	CDR3 protein	CDR3 DNA
NA	TRBD2	TRBV19	TRBJ2-1	CASSSVAGGPYNEQFF	TGTGCCAGTAGTTCGGTAGCGGGAGGGCCCTACAATGAGCAGTTCTTC
NA	NA	TRBV30	TRBJ2-3	CAWSEGRPLADTQYF	TGTGCCTGGAGTGAGGGGCGGCCACTGGCAGATACGCAGTATTTT
once	TRBD1	TRBV14	TRBJ1-2	CASSQLPGTGDFNGYTF	TGTGCCAGCAGCCAACTTCCGGGGACAGGGGATTTTAATGGCTACACCTTC
once	NA	TRBV6-2/TRBV6-3	TRBJ2-4	CASSYGSGNIQYF	TGTGCCAGCAGTTACGGGTCAGGAAACATTCAGTACTTC
NA	NA	TRBV9	TRBJ1-3	CASSSEPWGNTIYF	TGTGCCAGCAGCTCGGAGCCCTGGGGAAACACCATATATTTT
few	NA	TRBV2	TRBJ2-7	CASSAGVSVYEQYF	TGTGCCAGCAGTGCAGGGGTCTCCGTCTACGAGCAGTACTTC
once	NA	TRBV7-9	TRBJ2-7	CASSSQQWLQYF	TGTGCCAGCAGCTCCCAACAGTGGTTGCAGTACTTC
NA	NA	TRBV13	TRBJ2-3	CASSLGTPSTDTQYF	TGTGCCAGCAGCTTGGGGACTCCTTCCACAGATACGCAGTATTTT
NA	NA	TRBV7-6	TRBJ2-1	CASSLGSLAREQFF	TGTGCCAGCAGCTTAGGATCTCTAGCGAGGGAGCAGTTCTTC
NA	NA	TRBV28	TRBJ1-2	CASEFGTLKGYTF	TGTGCCAGCGAATTCGGGACCCTTAAGGGCTACACCTTC
NA	NA	TRBV7-9	TRBJ1-1	CASSLDENTEAFF	TGTGCCAGCAGCTTAGACGAAAACACTGAAGCTTTCTTT
NA	TRBD1	TRBV5-4	TRBJ1-1	CASSQPGQGNTEAFF	TGTGCCAGCAGCCAACCGGGACAGGGGAACACTGAAGCTTTCTTT
NA	TRBD2	TRBV3-1/TRBV3-2	TRBJ2-7	CASSQDPPLAGCEQYF	TGTGCCAGCAGCCAAGATCCCCCACTAGCGGGATGCGAGCAGTACTTC
NA	NA	TRBV2	TRBJ1-2	CASSGRGLFSSGYTF	TGTGCCAGCAGTGGCCGGGGACTATTTTCCTCTGGCTACACCTTC
once	NA	TRBV6-5	TRBJ2-5	CASSLKETQYF	TGTGCCAGCAGTTTAAAAGAGACCCAGTACTTC
NA	NA	TRBV29-1	TRBJ2-5	CSVVGQVSRETQYF	TGCAGCGTTGTTGGTCAGGTATCACGCGAGACCCAGTACTTC
NA	NA	TRBV5-1	TRBJ2-5	CASSLYADLGETQYF	TGCGCCAGCAGCTTGTACGCAGACCTTGGGGAGACCCAGTACTTC
NA	TRBD2	TRBV7-9	TRBJ2-1	CASSWTSRYNEQFF	TGTGCCAGCAGCTGGACTAGCAGATACAATGAGCAGTTCTTC
once	NA	TRBV7-9	TRBJ2-5	CASSRRLDQETQYF	TGTGCCAGCAGCCGCCGACTGGACCAAGAGACCCAGTACTTC
NA	NA	TRBV28	TRBJ1-4	CASSSTGRGEKLFF	TGTGCCAGCAGCTCAACAGGGAGGGGAGAAAAACTGTTTTTT
NA	TRBD1	TRBV24-1	TRBJ1-5	CATSTGGDQPQHF	TGTGCCACCAGTACAGGGGGCGATCAGCCCCAGCATTTT
NA	TRBD1	TRBV3-1/TRBV3-2	TRBJ2-5	CASSQEPGQGAGWKTQYF	TGTGCCAGCAGCCAAGAGCCGGGACAGGGGGCAGGTTGGAAGACCCAGTACTTC
NA	TRBD1	TRBV5-8	TRBJ2-7	CASSETGDRSYEQYF	TGTGCCAGCAGCGAGACCGGGGACAGATCCTACGAGCAGTACTTC
NA	NA	TRBV19	TRBJ2-1	CASSLGRSAYNEQFF	TGTGCCAGTAGCCTGGGCCGCTCGGCCTACAATGAGCAGTTCTTC
NA	TRBD1	TRBV19	TRBJ1-1	CASRARQGKGTEAFF	TGTGCCAGTAGGGCTAGACAGGGGAAGGGGACTGAAGCTTTCTTT
NA	TRBD2	TRBV24-1	TRBJ2-5	CATQRERRETQYF	TGTGCCACCCAGCGGGAGAGGCGAGAGACCCAGTACTTC
NA	TRBD2	TRBV19	TRBJ2-7	CASSIGPGTNYEQYF	TGTGCCAGTAGTATAGGACCAGGGACTAACTACGAGCAGTACTTC
NA	NA	TRBV9	TRBJ2-5	CASSPGEETQYF	TGTGCCAGCAGCCCCGGGGAAGAGACCCAGTACTTC
NA	NA	TRBV9	TRBJ2-3	CASSVRIGGTDTQYF	TGTGCCAGCAGCGTTCGAATTGGTGGCACAGATACGCAGTATTTT
NA	TRBD2	TRBV24-1	TRBJ2-1	CATSDPSGRAYNEQFF	TGTGCCACCAGTGACCCCAGCGGGAGGGCCTACAATGAGCAGTTCTTC
NA	TRBD2	TRBV7-2	TRBJ2-1	CASSWTSRNEQFF	TGTGCCAGCAGCTGGACTAGCAGGAATGAGCAGTTCTTC
NA	NA	TRBV30	TRBJ1-1	CAWRYQSTEAFF	TGTGCCTGGAGGTACCAGAGCACTGAAGCTTTCTTT
NA	TRBD2	TRBV27	TRBJ2-3	CAAAPGTRGTDTQYF	TGTGCCGCAGCTCCCGGGACTAGGGGCACAGATACGCAGTATTTT
NA	TRBD1	TRBV19	TRBJ2-7	CASSSRGPAYEQYF	TGTGCCAGTAGTAGCAGGGGGCCTGCCTACGAGCAGTACTTC
NA	NA	TRBV28	TRBJ1-4	CASSPSQGLGEKLFF	TGTGCCAGCAGTCCAAGCCAGGGGCTGGGAGAAAAACTGTTTTTT
NA	TRBD2	TRBV2	TRBJ2-5	CASRVAGGQETQYF	TGTGCCAGCAGGGTAGCGGGAGGGCAAGAGACCCAGTACTTC
NA	TRBD1	TRBV7-9	TRBJ1-1	CASSFLKTGGDTEAFF	TGTGCCAGCAGCTTTCTCAAAACAGGGGGGGACACTGAAGCTTTCTTT
NA	NA	TRBV10-1	TRBJ1-1	CASILGVFAEAFF	TGCGCCAGCATATTAGGGGTCTTCGCTGAAGCTTTCTTT
NA	NA	TRBV2	TRBJ1-2	CASRDRGYGYTF	TGTGCCAGCCGGGACCGGGGCTATGGCTACACCTTC
NA	NA	TRBV28	TRBJ2-7	CASGGPHGEQYF	TGTGCCAGCGGAGGCCCCCATGGCGAGCAGTACTTC
NA	TRBD1	TRBV18	TRBJ2-7	CASSPPNSLPGTGTYEQYF	TGTGCCAGCTCACCACCGAACTCCCTTCCCGGGACAGGGACCTACGAGCAGTACTTC
NA	TRBD1	TRBV28	TRBJ2-1	CASSLGGGTGGNNEQFF	TGTGCCAGCAGTCTTGGTGGAGGGACAGGGGGAAACAATGAGCAGTTCTTC
NA	NA	TRBV5-4	TRBJ1-2	CASSLAGNANYGYTF	TGTGCCAGCAGCTTGGCCGGTAATGCTAACTATGGCTACACCTTC
NA	NA	TRBV18	TRBJ2-1	CASSPVDEQFF	TGTGCCAGCTCACCAGTCGATGAGCAGTTCTTC
once	NA	TRBV9	TRBJ1-4	CASSEQQGTNEKLFF	TGTGCCAGCAGCGAGCAACAGGGAACTAATGAAAAACTGTTTTTT
NA	NA	TRBV28	TRBJ1-1	CASTPLYGPTEAFF	TGTGCCAGCACTCCCCTATATGGGCCCACTGAAGCTTTCTTT
NA	TRBD2	TRBV4-3	TRBJ2-3	CASSHGTSGMGTDTQYF	TGCGCCAGCAGCCACGGGACTAGCGGGATGGGCACAGATACGCAGTATTTT
once	TRBD1	TRBV6-6	TRBJ2-1	CASSYGRGLFLDEQFF	TGTGCCAGCAGTTACGGCAGGGGGCTTTTTTTGGATGAGCAGTTCTTC
NA	NA	TRBV27	TRBJ1-5	CASRGRNGQPQHF	TGTGCCAGCAGGGGGCGTAATGGACAGCCCCAGCATTTT
NA	NA	TRBV19	TRBJ1-2	CASNRGTGYTF	TGTGCCAGTAATAGGGGGACCGGCTACACCTTC
once	TRBD1	TRBV4-2	TRBJ1-2	CASSRELGQGYGYTF	TGTGCCAGCAGCCGCGAATTGGGACAGGGTTATGGCTACACCTTC
NA	TRBD2	TRBV6-2/TRBV6-3	TRBJ2-2	CASSGLGGRTTGELFF	TGTGCCAGCAGTGGGCTTGGCGGGAGGACTACCGGGGAGCTGTTTTTT
NA	NA	TRBV3-1/TRBV3-2	TRBJ2-2	CASSPLKGLFF	TGTGCCAGCAGCCCCTTGAAGGGGCTGTTTTTT
once	NA	TRBV6-4	TRBJ1-1	CASSLLTNTEAFF	TGTGCCAGCAGTCTTCTGACAAACACTGAAGCTTTCTTT
NA	NA	TRBV5-6	TRBJ1-2	CASSFGVGYTF	TGTGCCAGCAGCTTTGGGGTCGGCTACACCTTC
NA	NA	TRBV6-5	TRBJ2-4	CARKEAKNIQYF	TGTGCCAGGAAGGAAGCCAAAAACATTCAGTACTTC
NA	NA	TRBV7-3	TRBJ1-4	CASSLQGNEKLFF	TGTGCCAGCAGCTTACAGGGGAATGAAAAACTGTTTTTT
few	NA	TRBV7-9	TRBJ2-7	CASTGGLQGGQYF	TGTGCCAGCACCGGGGGGCTTCAAGGCGGGCAGTACTTC